The 11 T cell receptor beta chains reported below all come from one sample, sequenced in a study of CD8 T cells in ankylosing spondylitis. Study-wide results and caveats: A motif in TCR beta, a set of under ten highly homologous variants, appeared characteristic of ankylosing spondylitis blood.

Their antigens are not known. Via MiXCR, TCRdb re-called the 5' RACE reads, giving one row per CDR3 protein. This table has hundreds of thousands of distinct CDR3 sequences, about 13% appearing once. The specimen sequenced was blood, either unsorted or a sorted T cell fraction (not recorded which). The receptor set was obtained from a male donor with ankylosing spondylitis.

The J gene is TRBJ1-1, the V gene TRBV7-2; the D gene is possibly TRBD1 (5 bases). The V end lost 5 bases, the J end lost 8 bases, and 15 bases lay between the germline ends. The CDR3 has 13 amino acids. The germline CDR1 and CDR2 sequences are SGHTA and FQGNSA. Here the CDR3 reads CASSADSRGEAFF. CDR3 DNA sequence: TGTGCCAGCAGCGCTGACAGCCGCGGGGAAGCTTTCTTT.

Only a few counts were recorded for this clonotype. CDR3 residues: CASTQRSLAEETQYF. CDR3 bases: TGTGCCAGCACCCAGAGGTCACTAGCGGAAGAGACCCAGTACTTC. This chain joins TRBV25-1 and TRBJ2-5; 8 bases map to TRBD2. V trimming: 7 bases; J trimming: 3 bases; junction bases outside the gene matches: 10. The CDR3 extends over 15 amino acids. The V gene's germline CDR1 is MGHDK and CDR2 SYGVNS.

J is TRBJ2-3 and V is TRBV20-1; TRBD2 aligns across 8 bases. The CDR3 consists of 14 residues. Germline CDR1 is DFQATT and CDR2 is SNEGSKA (reference sequence). The ends lost 4 bases at V and 4 bases at J; junction bases unmatched: 7. CDR3: CSAISGIGADTQYF. CDR3 sequence (DNA): TGCAGTGCTATTAGCGGGATTGGGGCAGATACGCAGTATTTT.

This clonotype showed up just a few times. The V and J genes are TRBV14 and TRBJ2-3; possible D gene TRBD2, 5 bases. Germline V gene sequence: CDR1 SGHDN, CDR2 FVKESK. The CDR3 is 17 amino acids. Trimming stripped 0 bases from V and 4 bases from J, with 17 bases between. CDR3 sequence reads: CASSQELGLSGADTQYF. In DNA form, the CDR3 reads TGTGCCAGCAGCCAAGAATTGGGCTTATCCGGGGCAGATACGCAGTATTTT.

The CDR3: CASSERGPRGETQYF. The DNA for the CDR3 is TGCGCCAGCAGTGAGAGGGGTCCCCGGGGGGAGACCCAGTACTTC. The genes are TRBV10-2 and TRBJ2-5; D might be TRBD2 (6 bases). The length of the CDR3 is 15 residues. V shed 2 bases and J shed 5 bases, with 15 bases lying between them. The germline gives CDR1 WSHSY, CDR2 SAAADI.

There are a few counts of this clonotype. The chain is built from TRBV29-1 and TRBJ2-7; tentatively, D is TRBD1 (5 bases). V was clipped by 4 bases and J by 1 base, with 8 bases between them. Per the germline V gene, CDR1 is SQVTM and CDR2 is ANQGSEA. The CDR3 spans 12 residues. The chain's CDR3 is CSVVRGSYEQYF. The CDR3 coding sequence is TGCAGCGTTGTTAGGGGTTCCTACGAGCAGTACTTC.

The chain couples TRBV7-2 to TRBJ2-1, with D possibly TRBD2 on 5 matching bases. This CDR3 comprises 17 residues. Trimming pared 5 bases from V and 4 bases from J, leaving 21 bases between. Germline CDR1 and CDR2: SGHTA and FQGNSA. CDR3 loop: CASSPTRLRDRYNEQFF. CDR3 DNA sequence: TGTGCCAGCAGCCCCACTCGGTTACGGGATCGGTACAATGAGCAGTTCTTC.

This clonotype was picked up one time. A read error may be the cause here, since a much bigger clone is one base away. The chain combines TRBV5-1 with TRBJ2-2, with TRBD1 matching over 8 bases. Trimming removed 2 bases from V and 10 bases from J; junction bases left unmatched: 4. The CDR3 totals 13 residues. The germline CDR1 and CDR2 sequences are SGHRS and YFSETQ. The CDR3 DNA sequence: TGCGCCAGCAGCTTCAGGGGGCCCGTGGAGCTGTTTTTT. Translation gives CASSFRGPVELFF.

The CDR3 spells CASSLAHRDHNEQFF. CDR3 sequence (DNA): TGTGCCAGCAGCTTAGCCCACCGGGACCACAATGAGCAGTTCTTC. The chain uses TRBV7-6 and TRBJ2-1; D might be TRBD1 or TRBD2, each matching 5 bases. Between the trimmed V and J ends, which lost 0 bases and 5 bases, there was a span of 11 bases. The CDR3 runs 15 residues. Germline loops: CDR1 SGHVS, CDR2 FNYEAQ.

This clonotype came up many times. The J gene is TRBJ2-7, the V gene TRBV5-1, with D unresolved. V dropped 0 bases and J dropped 2 bases, with 9 bases sitting between them. The CDR3 length is 14 residues. Germline V CDR1 and CDR2: SGHRS, YFSETQ. DNA for the CDR3: TGCGCCAGCAGCTTGGACGGCAGGCCCTACGAGCAGTACTTC. Protein: CASSLDGRPYEQYF.

The chain links TRBV2 to TRBJ1-1; D unclear. Trimming cost V 5 bases and J 4 bases, with 11 bases left between them. This CDR3 has 13 residues. From germline, CDR1 is SNHLY and CDR2 FYNNEI. The CDR3 DNA follows: TGTGCCAGCAGTCCGGGTGACTCCACTGAAGCTTTCTTT. It translates to CASSPGDSTEAFF.